The clone carrying this T cell receptor (beta chain) has more than one count but fewer than ten. What it binds is unknown. The entry originates in a study of blood T cells in healthy people across ages. Study-level points and caveats: Researchers judged that diversity estimates from one million T cells fell short of true values. Donor CMV status, an unknown factor, possibly confounded changes in expanded clonotypes. TCR beta diversity, measured per million T cells, fell in a roughly linear way with age.

The CDR3 has 16 amino acids. Germline values: CDR1 SEHNR, CDR2 FQNEAQ (reference sequence). V shed 6 bases and J shed 2 bases, with 18 bases lying between them. The second PCR ran roughly 6 to 12 cycles with a sample-barcoded 5' primer and J-beta primers. Carrying 12 random nucleotides, a template-switch adaptor labeled each individual cDNA molecule. TCRdb itself ran the 5' RACE reads through MiXCR, one entry per CDR3 protein. The table includes approximately 400,000 distinct CDR3 sequences, roughly half detected once. This chain links TRBV7-9 with TRBJ2-3; D unresolved. Specimen: blood. This sequence was found in a man between 60 and 70 years old in good health. In DNA form, the CDR3 reads TGTGCCAGCAGAAGAGGTAGGGTCGCTTCCACAGATACGCAGTATTTT. Amino acid sequence: CASRRGRVASTDTQYF.